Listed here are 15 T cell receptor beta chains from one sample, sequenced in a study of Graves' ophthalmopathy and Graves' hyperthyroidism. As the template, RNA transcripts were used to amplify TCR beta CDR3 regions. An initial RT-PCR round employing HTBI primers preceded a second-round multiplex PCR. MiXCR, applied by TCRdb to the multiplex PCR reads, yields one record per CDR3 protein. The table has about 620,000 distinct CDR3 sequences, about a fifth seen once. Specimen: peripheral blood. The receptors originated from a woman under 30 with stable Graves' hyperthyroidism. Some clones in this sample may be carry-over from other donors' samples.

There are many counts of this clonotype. The CDR3 loop is CASSSAGTGVGYTF. The DNA of the CDR3 is TGTGCCAGCAGTTCAGCCGGGACAGGGGTCGGCTACACCTTC. The chain recombines TRBV12-3 or TRBV12-4 with TRBJ1-2; TRBD1 agrees at 10 bases. The CDR3 consists of 14 residues. V lost 4 bases to trimming and J lost 8 bases; unmatched junction nucleotides: 7.

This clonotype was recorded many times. In nucleotides, the CDR3 is TGTGCCACCAGCAGGCTTAGGGGTCTTGTCCAACTCGGGTATGGCTACACCTTC. It specifies CATSRLRGLVQLGYGYTF. The chain carries TRBV15 and TRBJ1-2, with D tentatively TRBD1 (5 bases). Trimming pared 3 bases from V and 5 bases from J, leaving 25 bases between. CDR1 LNHNV and CDR2 YYDKDF come from the germline V gene (reference sequence). The CDR3 spans 18 residues.

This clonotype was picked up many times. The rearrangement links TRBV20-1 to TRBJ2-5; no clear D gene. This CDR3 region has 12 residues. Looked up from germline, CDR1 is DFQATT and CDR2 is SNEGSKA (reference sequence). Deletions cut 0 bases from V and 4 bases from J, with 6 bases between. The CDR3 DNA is TGCAGTGCTAGAGATGGGCCAGAGACCCAGTACTTC. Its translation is CSARDGPETQYF.

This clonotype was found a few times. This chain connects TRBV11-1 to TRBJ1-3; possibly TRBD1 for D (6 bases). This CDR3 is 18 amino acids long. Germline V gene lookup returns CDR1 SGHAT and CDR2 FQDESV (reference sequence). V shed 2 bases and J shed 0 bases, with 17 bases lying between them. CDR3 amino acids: CASSLYNTGPSSGNTIYF. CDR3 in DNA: TGTGCCAGCAGCTTATACAATACAGGGCCGTCCTCTGGAAACACCATATATTTT.

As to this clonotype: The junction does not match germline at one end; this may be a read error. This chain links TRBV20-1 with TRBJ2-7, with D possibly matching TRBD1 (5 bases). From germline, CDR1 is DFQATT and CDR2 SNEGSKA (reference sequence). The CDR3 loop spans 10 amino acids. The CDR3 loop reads CSALGHEQCF. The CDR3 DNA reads TGCAGTGCTCTTGGACACGAGCAGTGCTTC.

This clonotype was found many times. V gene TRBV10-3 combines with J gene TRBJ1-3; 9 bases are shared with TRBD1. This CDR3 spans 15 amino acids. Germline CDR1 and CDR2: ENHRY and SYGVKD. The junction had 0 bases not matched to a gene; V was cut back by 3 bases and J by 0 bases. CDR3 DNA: TGTGCCATCAGTGAACAGGGGGCCTCTGGAAACACCATATATTTT. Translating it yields CAISEQGASGNTIYF.

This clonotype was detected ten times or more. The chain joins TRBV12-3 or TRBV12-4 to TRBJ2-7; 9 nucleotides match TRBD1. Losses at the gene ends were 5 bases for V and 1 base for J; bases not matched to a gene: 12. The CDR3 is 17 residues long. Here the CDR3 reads CASSLGPQGAKSYEQYF. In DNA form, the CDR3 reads TGTGCCAGCAGTCTTGGCCCACAGGGGGCTAAATCCTACGAGCAGTACTTC.

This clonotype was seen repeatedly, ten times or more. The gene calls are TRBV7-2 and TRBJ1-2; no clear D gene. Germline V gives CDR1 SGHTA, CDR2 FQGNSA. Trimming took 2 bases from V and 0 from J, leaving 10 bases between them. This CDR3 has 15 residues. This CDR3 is CASSLSFGTNYGYTF. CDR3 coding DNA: TGTGCCAGCAGCTTATCGTTCGGAACTAACTATGGCTACACCTTC. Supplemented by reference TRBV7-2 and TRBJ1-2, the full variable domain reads GAGVSQSPSNKVTEKGKDVELRCDPISGHTALYWYRQSLGQGLEFLIYFQGNSAPDKSGLPSDRFSAERTGGSVSTLTIQRTQQEDSAVYLCASSLSFGTNYGYTFGSGTRLTVV.

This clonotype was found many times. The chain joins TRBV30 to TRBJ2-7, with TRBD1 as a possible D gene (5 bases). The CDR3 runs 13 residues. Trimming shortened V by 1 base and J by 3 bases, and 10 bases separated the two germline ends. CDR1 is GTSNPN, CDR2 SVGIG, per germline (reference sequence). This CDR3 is CAWSAERGYEQYF. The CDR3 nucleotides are TGTGCCTGGAGTGCTGAAAGGGGCTACGAGCAGTACTTC.

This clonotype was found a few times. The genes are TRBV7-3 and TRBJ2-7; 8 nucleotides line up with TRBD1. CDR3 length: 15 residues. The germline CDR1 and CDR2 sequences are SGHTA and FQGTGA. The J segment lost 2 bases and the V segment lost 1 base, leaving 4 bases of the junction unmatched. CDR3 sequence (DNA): TGTGCCAGCAGCTTAAATCAGGGGGCCCCCTACGAGCAGTACTTC. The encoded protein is CASSLNQGAPYEQYF.

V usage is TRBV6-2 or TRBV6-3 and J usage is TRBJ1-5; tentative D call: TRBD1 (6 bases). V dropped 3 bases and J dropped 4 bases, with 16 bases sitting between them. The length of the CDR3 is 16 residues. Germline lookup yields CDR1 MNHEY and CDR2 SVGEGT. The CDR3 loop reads CASSYSRDIGNQPQHF. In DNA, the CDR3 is TGTGCCAGCAGTTATAGCCGGGACATAGGGAATCAGCCCCAGCATTTT.

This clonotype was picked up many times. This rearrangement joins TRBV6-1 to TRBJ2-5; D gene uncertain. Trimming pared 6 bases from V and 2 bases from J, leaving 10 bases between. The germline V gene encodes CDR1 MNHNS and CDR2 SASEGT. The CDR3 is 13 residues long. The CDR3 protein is CASRKPAQETQYF. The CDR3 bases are TGTGCCAGCAGGAAGCCAGCTCAAGAGACCCAGTACTTC.

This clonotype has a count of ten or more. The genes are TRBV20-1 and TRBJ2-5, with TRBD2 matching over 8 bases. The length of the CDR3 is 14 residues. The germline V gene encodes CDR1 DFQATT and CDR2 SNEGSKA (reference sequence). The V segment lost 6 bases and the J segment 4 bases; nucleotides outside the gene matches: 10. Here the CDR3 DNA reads TGCAGTGCCCCGAGGGCGGGAGGACGAGAGACCCAGTACTTC. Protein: CSAPRAGGRETQYF.

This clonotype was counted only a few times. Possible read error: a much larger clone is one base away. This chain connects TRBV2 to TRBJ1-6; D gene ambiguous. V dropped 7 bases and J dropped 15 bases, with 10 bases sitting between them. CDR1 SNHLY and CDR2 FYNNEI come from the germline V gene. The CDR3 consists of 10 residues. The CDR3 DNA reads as TGTGCCAGCATAATGCCACACCTCCACTTT. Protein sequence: CASIMPHLHF.

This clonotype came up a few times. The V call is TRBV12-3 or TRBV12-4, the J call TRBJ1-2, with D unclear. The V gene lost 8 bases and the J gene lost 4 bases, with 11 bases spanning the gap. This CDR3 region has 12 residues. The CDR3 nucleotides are TGTGCCAGCGGCGAGTGGACCTATGGCTACACCTTC. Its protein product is CASGEWTYGYTF.